The sequence of this TCR beta chain was determined in a study of Ad26.COV2.S vaccination and SARS-CoV-2 variants. The study, taken as a whole, reports: Spike-specific TCR breadth in vaccine recipients exceeded that seen in placebo recipients.

Here immunoSEQ multiplex PCR was the method, and the copy in TCRdb shows in-frame clones only, minus some. The sample yields 350,000 to 450,000 clones, 89% seen once. This clone has just one count. Its target is unknown. Indicated treatment: around 19 received Ad26.COV2.S at low or high dose, single or two shots; five or six received placebo; per-sample allocation not given. The samples were gathered on day 63 after the first injection of vaccine or placebo. The administered vaccine (an Ad26 vector) expressed Wuhan-strain SARS-CoV-2 spike. Sequenced here: peripheral blood, sampled in a trial of Ad26.COV2.S vaccine versus placebo. This receptor was obtained from a person between 18 and 60 years old who received the Ad26.COV2.S COVID-19 vaccine or a placebo.

The CDR3 region is CASSVLPDIAGEQFF. CDR3 nucleotides: TGTGCCAGCAGCGTCCTTCCCGATATTGCAGGTGAGCAGTTCTTC. The chain joins TRBV9 to TRBJ2-1; D is ambiguous. The germline V gene encodes CDR1 SGDLS and CDR2 YYNGEE. V gave up 2 bases and J gave up 9 bases, with 18 bases separating them. This CDR3 is built from 15 residues.